This T cell receptor beta chain is from a study of blood T cell dynamics during melanoma immunotherapy. Study-level results: The study could not tell melanoma-specific clones from general immune activation.

About this clone itself: As yet, its antigen is unknown.

Generated by immunoSEQ multiplex PCR, the TCRdb table keeps only in-frame clones and is missing some. The data show 15,000 or so clones, around 85% seen once. Germline CDR1 SGHVS, CDR2 FQNEAQ. The V segment lost 5 bases and the J segment 4 bases; nucleotides outside the gene matches: 4. The CDR3 extends over 14 amino acids. Documented time point: pre-treatment baseline. Prior systemic cancer therapy, immunosuppressant use and other active malignancies excluded patients. Sequenced here: blood, sampled from a patient treated with checkpoint blockade. The receptor was derived from a human donor with melanoma. The chain employs TRBV7-8 and TRBJ2-5, with 10 bases lining up with TRBD2. The CDR3: CASSQSGGAETQYF. The CDR3 DNA reads as TGTGCCAGCAGCCAGAGCGGGGGGGCAGAGACCCAGTACTTC.